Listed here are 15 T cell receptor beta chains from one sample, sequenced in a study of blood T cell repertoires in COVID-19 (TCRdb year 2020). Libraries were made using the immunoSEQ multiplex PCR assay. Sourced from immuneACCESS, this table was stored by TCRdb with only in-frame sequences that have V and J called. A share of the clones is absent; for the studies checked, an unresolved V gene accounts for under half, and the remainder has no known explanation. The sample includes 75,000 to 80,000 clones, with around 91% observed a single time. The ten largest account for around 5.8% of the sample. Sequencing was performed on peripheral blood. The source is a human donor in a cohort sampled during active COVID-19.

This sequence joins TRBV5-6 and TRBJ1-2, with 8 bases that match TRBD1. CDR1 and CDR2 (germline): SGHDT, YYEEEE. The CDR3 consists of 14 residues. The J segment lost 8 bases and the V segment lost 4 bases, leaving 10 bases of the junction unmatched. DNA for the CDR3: TGTGCCAGCAGCCATAAAGGACAGGGTCGAGGCTACACCTTC. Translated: CASSHKGQGRGYTF. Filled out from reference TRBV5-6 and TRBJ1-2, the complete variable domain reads DAGVTQSPTHLIKTRGQQVTLRCSPKSGHDTVSWYQQALGQGPQFIFQYYEEEERQRGNFPDRFSGHQFPNYSSELNVNALLLGDSALYLCASSHKGQGRGYTFGSGTRLTVV.

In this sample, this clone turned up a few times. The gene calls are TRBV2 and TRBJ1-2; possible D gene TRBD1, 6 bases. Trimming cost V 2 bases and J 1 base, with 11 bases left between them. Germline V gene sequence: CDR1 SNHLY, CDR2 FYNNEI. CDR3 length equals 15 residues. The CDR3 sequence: CASSELWDINYGYTF. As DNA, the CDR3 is TGTGCCAGCAGTGAACTTTGGGACATTAACTATGGCTACACCTTC.

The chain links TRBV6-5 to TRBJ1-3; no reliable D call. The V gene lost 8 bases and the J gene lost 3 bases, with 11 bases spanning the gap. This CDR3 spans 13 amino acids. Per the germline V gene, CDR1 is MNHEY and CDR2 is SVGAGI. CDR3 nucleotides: TGTGCCAGCCGCGAGACAAGTGGAAACACCATATATTTT. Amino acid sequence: CASRETSGNTIYF.

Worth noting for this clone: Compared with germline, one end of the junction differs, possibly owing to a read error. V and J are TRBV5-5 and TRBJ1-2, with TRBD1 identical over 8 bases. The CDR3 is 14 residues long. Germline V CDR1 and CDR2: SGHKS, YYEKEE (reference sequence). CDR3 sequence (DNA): TGTGCCAGCAGCGTGGACAGGGCCGACTATGGCCACACCTTC. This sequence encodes CASSVDRADYGHTF.

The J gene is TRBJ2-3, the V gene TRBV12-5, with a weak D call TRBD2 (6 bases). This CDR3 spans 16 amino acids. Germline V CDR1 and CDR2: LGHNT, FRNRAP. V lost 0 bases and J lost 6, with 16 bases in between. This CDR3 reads CASGLVVAAIGDTQYF. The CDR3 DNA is TGTGCTAGTGGTTTGGTAGTAGCGGCCATCGGGGATACGCAGTATTTT.

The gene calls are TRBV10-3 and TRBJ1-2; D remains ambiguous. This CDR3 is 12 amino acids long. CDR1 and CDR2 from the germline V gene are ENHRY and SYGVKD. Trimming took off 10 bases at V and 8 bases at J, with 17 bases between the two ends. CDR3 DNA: TGTGCCACTGGCGGGCCTAGCCGGGGCTACACCTTC. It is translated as CATGGPSRGYTF.

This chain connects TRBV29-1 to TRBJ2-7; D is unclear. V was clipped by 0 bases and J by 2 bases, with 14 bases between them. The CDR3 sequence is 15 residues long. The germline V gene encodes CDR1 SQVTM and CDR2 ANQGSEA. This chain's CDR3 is CSVEDGQPPTYEQYF. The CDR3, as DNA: TGCAGCGTTGAAGATGGGCAGCCACCCACCTACGAGCAGTACTTC.

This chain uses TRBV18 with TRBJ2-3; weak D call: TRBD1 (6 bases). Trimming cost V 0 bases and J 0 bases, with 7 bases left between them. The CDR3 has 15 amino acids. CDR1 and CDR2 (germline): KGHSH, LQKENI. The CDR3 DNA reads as TGTGCCAGCTCACCACCAACAGGGAGCACAGATACGCAGTATTTT. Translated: CASSPPTGSTDTQYF.

The CDR3: CASSLYRGLGGYTF. Here the CDR3 DNA reads TGTGCCAGCAGCCTCTATAGGGGGTTAGGAGGCTACACCTTC. The chain recombines TRBV9 with TRBJ1-2, with D tentatively TRBD1 (6 bases). Trimming shortened V by 4 bases and J by 8 bases, and 18 bases separated the two germline ends. The CDR3 has 14 amino acids. CDR1 is SGDLS, CDR2 YYNGEE, per germline.

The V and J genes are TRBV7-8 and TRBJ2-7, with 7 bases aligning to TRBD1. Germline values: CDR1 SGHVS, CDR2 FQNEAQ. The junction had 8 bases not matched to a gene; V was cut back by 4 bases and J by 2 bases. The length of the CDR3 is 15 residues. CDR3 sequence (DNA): TGTGCCAGCAGCTCGGCTAGGCAGGGGGCCTACGAGCAGTACTTC. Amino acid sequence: CASSSARQGAYEQYF. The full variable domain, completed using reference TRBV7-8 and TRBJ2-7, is GAGVSQSPRYKVAKRGQDVALRCDPISGHVSLFWYQQALGQGPEFLTYFQNEAQLDKSGLPSDRFFAERPEGSVSTLKIQRTQQEDSAVYLCASSSARQGAYEQYFGPGTRLTVT.

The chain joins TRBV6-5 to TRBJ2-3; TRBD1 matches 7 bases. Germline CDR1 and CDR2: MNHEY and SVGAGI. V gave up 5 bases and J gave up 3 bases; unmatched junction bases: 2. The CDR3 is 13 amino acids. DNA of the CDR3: TGTGCCAGCAGTCGACAGGGAACAGATACGCAGTATTTT. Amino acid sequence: CASSRQGTDTQYF.

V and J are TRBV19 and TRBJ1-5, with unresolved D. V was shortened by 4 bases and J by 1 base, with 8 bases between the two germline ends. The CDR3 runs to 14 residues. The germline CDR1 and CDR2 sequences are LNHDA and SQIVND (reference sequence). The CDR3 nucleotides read TGTGCCAGTAGTACACCGACAAGCAATCAGCCCCAGCATTTT. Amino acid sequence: CASSTPTSNQPQHF.

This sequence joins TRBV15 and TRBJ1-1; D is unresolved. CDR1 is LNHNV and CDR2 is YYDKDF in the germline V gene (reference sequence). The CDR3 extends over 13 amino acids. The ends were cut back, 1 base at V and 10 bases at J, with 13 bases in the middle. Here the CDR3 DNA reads TGTGCCACCAGCAGAGGTGGAGGGAGAAGAGCTTTCTTT. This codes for CATSRGGGRRAFF.

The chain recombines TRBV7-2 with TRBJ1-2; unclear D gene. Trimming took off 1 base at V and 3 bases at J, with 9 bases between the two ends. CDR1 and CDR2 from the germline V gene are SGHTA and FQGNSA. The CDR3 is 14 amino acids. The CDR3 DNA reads TGTGCCAGCAGCTTAGTTTTGGCAGACTATGGCTACACCTTC. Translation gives CASSLVLADYGYTF. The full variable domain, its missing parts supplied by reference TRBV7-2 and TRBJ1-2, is GAGVSQSPSNKVTEKGKDVELRCDPISGHTALYWYRQSLGQGLEFLIYFQGNSAPDKSGLPSDRFSAERTGGSVSTLTIQRTQQEDSAVYLCASSLVLADYGYTFGSGTRLTVV.

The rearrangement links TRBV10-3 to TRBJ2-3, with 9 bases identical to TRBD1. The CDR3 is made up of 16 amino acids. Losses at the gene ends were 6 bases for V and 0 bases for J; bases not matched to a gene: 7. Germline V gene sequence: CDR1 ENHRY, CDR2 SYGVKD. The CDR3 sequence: CAIRAQGATSTDTQYF. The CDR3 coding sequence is TGTGCCATCAGAGCACAGGGGGCAACGAGCACAGATACGCAGTATTTT.